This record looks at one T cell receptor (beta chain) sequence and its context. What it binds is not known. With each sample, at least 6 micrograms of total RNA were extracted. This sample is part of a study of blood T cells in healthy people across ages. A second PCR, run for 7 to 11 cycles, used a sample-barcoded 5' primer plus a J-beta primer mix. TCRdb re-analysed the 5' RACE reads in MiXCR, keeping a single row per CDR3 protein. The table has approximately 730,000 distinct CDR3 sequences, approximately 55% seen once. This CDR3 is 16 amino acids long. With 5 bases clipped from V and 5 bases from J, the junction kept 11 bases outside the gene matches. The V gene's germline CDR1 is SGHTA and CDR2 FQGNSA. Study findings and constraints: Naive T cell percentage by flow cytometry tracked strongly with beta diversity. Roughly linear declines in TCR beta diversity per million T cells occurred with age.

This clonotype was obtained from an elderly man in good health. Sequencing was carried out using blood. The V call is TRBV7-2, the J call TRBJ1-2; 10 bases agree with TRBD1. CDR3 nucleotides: TGTGCCAGCAGCCTGCGACAGGGGGCGGCTTGGTATGGCTACACCTTC. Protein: CASSLRQGAAWYGYTF.